The present T cell receptor (beta chain) was sequenced within a study of PD-1 blockade in mismatch repair-deficient tumors listed by TCRdb under 2017. As for the study more broadly: The trial enrolled 86 consecutive patients with 12 mismatch repair-deficient cancer types between late 2013 and 2016, all previously treated and progressing. Deep sequencing of TCR CDR3 regions was used to track tumor-associated T cell clones in peripheral blood of patients responding to PD-1 blockade.

The library was made by the immunoSEQ multiplex PCR assay. The table was pulled from immuneACCESS by TCRdb, which kept in-frame rearrangements only. Such tables lose some clones; where checked, under half of the loss comes from unresolved V genes, and the rest has no known cause. The sample table contains about 130,000 clones; only one count was recorded for 85% to 90% of them. About 10% of the sample comes from the top ten. The CDR3 has 15 amino acids, counting the end cysteine and phenylalanine. Left in the record is the CDR3 DNA by itself, 45 bases read in frame from the first base. V loses 4 bases, J loses 3 bases, and the germline ends lie 16 bases apart. CDR1 and CDR2 are drawn from the germline V gene (reference sequence): SEHNR, FQNEAQ. In regard to this clone: Its antigen is unknown. No base-level quality is on record; no much larger clone is a single base apart.

Mismatch repair deficiency in every enrolled patient was established by polymerase chain reaction or immunohistochemistry. A few patients who responded to pembrolizumab therapy underwent TCR sequencing. The phase II trial prospectively evaluated PD-1 blockade with pembrolizumab in advanced mismatch repair-deficient cancers, independent of tissue of origin. Peripheral blood T cell samples were serially collected before and at multiple times after PD-1 blockade was started. The timing of each blood sample was reported as weeks after the first dose of pembrolizumab. The study at large found these results: Clones residing in the tumor, which were often undetectable in blood before treatment, expanded quickly after pembrolizumab and then contracted, generally before radiologic responses.

Specimen: peripheral blood, collected 70 to 72 weeks after starting pembrolizumab. Recombination linked TRBV7-9 to TRBJ2-7; the D region possibly corresponds to TRBD1 (6 bases align). The sequence derives from an adult with mismatch repair-deficient cancer. At the DNA level, the sequence is TGTGCCAGCAGCTCCCAAACAGGGTCCAGCTACGAGCAGTACTTC. Translated, it gives CASSSQTGSSYEQYF.